In this sample, the clone carrying this T cell receptor beta chain turned up many times. The antigen is not known. CDR1 and CDR2 (germline): SGHTA, FQGNSA. The CDR3 is made up of 15 amino acids. Between the trimmed V and J ends, which lost 1 base and 4 bases, there was a span of 13 bases. TCRdb passed the reads through MiXCR, listing each CDR3 protein once. The table shows 300,000 to 400,000 distinct CDR3 sequences, with 25% occurring only once. This entry is derived from a study of T cell repertoires in cytomegalovirus infection. Overall study findings and caveats: Identification of carriers of CMV plus the relevant HLA was performed using cumulative public TCR beta family frequency. The response measured ex vivo was dominated by TCR beta clonotypes (HLA-C-restricted and CMV-specific).

The J gene is TRBJ2-5, the V gene TRBV7-2, with D possibly being TRBD1 (5 bases). This sample comprised cultured PBMCs, obtained from culture after CMV antigen stimulation. The TCR originated in a human donor in good health (CMV status not recorded). Some clones in this sample may be carry-over from other donors' samples. CDR3 loop: CASSLGQGIRETQYF. CDR3 nucleotides: TGTGCCAGCAGCTTAGGGCAGGGAATAAGAGAGACCCAGTACTTC.